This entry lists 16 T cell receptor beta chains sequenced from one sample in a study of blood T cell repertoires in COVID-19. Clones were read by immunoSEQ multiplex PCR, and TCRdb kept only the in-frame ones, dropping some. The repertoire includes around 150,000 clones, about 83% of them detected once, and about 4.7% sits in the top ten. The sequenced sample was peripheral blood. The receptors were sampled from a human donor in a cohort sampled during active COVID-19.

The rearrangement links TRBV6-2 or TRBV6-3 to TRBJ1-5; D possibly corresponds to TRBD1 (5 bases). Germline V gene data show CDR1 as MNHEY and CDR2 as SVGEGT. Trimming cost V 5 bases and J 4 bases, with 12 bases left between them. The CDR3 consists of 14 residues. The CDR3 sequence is CASSRRQSNQPQHF. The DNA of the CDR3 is TGTGCCAGCAGTCGGCGACAGAGTAATCAGCCCCAGCATTTT.

DNA for the CDR3: TGTGCCAGCAGCCCCTCATGGGCGGGGTCCTACGAGCAGTACTTC. It codes for CASSPSWAGSYEQYF. The gene calls are TRBV9 and TRBJ2-7, with a weak D call TRBD2 (6 bases). The CDR3 runs 15 residues. V was shortened by 4 bases and J by 1 base, with 15 bases between the two germline ends. CDR1 is SGDLS, CDR2 YYNGEE, per germline.

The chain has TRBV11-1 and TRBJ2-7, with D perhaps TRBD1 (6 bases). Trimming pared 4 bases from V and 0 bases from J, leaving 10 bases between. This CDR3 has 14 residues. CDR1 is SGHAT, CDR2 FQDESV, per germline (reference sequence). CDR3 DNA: TGTGCCAGCAGCTCGGACAGTTACTCCTACGAGCAGTACTTC. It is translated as CASSSDSYSYEQYF.

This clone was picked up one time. The CDR3 nucleotides are TGTGCCAGCAGCTTGTTCCGGGACAGTGAAGCTTTCTTT. This sequence encodes CASSLFRDSEAFF. The rearrangement joins TRBV5-5 to TRBJ1-1, with 7 bases identical to TRBD1. CDR1 SGHKS and CDR2 YYEKEE come from the germline V gene (reference sequence). The trim removed 1 base at V and 7 bases at J, leaving 4 bases unmatched. The CDR3 sequence is 13 residues long.

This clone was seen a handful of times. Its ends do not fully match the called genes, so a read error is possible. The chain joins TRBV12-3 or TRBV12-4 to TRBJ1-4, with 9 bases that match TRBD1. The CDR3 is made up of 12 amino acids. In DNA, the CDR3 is TGTGCCAGCAGTCACGTAGAGGACAGGGGAACTTTT. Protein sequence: CASSHVEDRGTF.

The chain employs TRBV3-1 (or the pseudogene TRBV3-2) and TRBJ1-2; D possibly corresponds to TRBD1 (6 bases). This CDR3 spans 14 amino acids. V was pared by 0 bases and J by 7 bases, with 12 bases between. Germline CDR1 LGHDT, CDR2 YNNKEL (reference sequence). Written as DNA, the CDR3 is TGTGCCAGCAGCCAAGACAGGGGCCGGGGTGGCTACACCTTC. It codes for CASSQDRGRGGYTF.

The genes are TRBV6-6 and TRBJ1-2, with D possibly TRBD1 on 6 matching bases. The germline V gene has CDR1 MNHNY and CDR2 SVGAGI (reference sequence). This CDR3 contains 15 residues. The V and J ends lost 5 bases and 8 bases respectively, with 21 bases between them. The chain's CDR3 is CASSAPRTVRKGYTF. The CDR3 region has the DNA TGTGCCAGCAGTGCGCCCCGGACAGTCCGCAAGGGCTACACCTTC.

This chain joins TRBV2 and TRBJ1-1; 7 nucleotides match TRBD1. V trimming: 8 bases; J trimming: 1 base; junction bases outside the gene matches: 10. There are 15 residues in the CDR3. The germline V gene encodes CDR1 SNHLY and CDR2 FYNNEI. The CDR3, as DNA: TGTGCCAGCCGCGCACAGGGGCTAGAGAACACTGAAGCTTTCTTT. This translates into CASRAQGLENTEAFF.

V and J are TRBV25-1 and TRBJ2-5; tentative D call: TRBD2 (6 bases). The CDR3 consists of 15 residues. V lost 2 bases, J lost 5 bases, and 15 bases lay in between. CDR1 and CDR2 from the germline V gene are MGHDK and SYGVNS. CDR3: CASSEVRGITETQYF. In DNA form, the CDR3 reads TGTGCCAGCAGTGAAGTTCGGGGGATTACCGAGACCCAGTACTTC.

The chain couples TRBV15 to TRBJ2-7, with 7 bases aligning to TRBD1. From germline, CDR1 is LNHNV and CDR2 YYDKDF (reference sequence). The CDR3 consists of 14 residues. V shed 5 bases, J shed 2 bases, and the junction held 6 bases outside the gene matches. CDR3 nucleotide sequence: TGTGCCACCAGCTGGCGGACAGGAACCTACGAGCAGTACTTC. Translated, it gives CATSWRTGTYEQYF.

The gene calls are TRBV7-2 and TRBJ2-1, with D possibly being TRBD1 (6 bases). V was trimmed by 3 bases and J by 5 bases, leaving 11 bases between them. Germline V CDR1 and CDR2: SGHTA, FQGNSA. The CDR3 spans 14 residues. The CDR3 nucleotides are TGTGCCAGCAGCTTTGGGGGCGCAAACAATGAGCAGTTCTTC. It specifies CASSFGGANNEQFF.

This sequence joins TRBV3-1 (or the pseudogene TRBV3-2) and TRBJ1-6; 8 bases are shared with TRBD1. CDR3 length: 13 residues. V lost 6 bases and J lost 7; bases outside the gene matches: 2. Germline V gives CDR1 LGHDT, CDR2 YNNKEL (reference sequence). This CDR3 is CASRRQGNSPLHF. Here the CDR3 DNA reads TGTGCCAGCAGGAGACAGGGGAATTCACCCCTCCACTTT.

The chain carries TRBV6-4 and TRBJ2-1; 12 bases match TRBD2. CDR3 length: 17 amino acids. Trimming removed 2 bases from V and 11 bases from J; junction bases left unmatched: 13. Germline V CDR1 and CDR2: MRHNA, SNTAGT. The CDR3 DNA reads TGTGCCAGCAGTGACCCAGGACTAGCGGGGTCCCCCAGGAAGCAGTTCTTC. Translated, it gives CASSDPGLAGSPRKQFF.

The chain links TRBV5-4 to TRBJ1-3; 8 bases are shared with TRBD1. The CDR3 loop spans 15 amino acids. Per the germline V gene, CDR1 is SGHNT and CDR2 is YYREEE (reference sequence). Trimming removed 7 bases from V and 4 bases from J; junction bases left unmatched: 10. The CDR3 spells CASEGQGASGNTIYF. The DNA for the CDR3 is TGTGCCAGCGAGGGGCAGGGGGCGTCAGGAAACACCATATATTTT.

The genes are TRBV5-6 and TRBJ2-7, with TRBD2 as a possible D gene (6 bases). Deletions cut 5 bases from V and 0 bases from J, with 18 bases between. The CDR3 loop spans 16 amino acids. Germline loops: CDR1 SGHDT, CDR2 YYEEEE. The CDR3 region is CASRDSTDYSSYEQYF. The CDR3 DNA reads TGTGCCAGCAGGGACTCGACGGACTATAGCTCCTACGAGCAGTACTTC.

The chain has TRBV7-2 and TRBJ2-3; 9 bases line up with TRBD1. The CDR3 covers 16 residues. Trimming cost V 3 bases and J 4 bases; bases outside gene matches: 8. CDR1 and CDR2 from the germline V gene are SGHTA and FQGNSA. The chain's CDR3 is CASSFSGTGTSDTQYF. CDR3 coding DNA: TGTGCCAGCAGCTTCTCCGGGACAGGGACCTCAGATACGCAGTATTTT.